This note documents a single TCR beta chain sequence. Its target is not known. TCRdb reanalysed the multiplex PCR reads using MiXCR and keeps one entry per CDR3 protein. The sample carries over 200,000 distinct CDR3 sequences, 32% recorded once. This sample is drawn from a study of breast tumors, draining lymph nodes, adjacent tissues. Study-wide results and limits: Data only fit, rather than demonstrated, lymph node origin of most tumor T cells.

Axillary draining lymph nodes of breast cancer patients supplied the node samples. Germline-derived CDR1 and CDR2 are MNHEY and SVGAGI. Trimming pared 3 bases from V and 3 bases from J, leaving 29 bases between. CDR3 length equals 20 residues. The source of this sequence is a female donor with breast cancer. Some clones in this sample may be carry-over from other donors' samples. This sequence joins TRBV6-5 and TRBJ1-2; no definite D call. Material for sequencing was axillary lymph node tissue. In DNA, the CDR3 is TGTGCCAGCAGTTATTCCATCACCCCCCGGACCGGTCGATATTACTATGGCTACACCTTC. It encodes CASSYSITPRTGRYYYGYTF.